What follows is one T cell receptor (beta chain) and its context. Its antigen remains unidentified. Here immunoSEQ multiplex PCR was the method, and the copy in TCRdb shows in-frame clones only, minus some. The sample contains 120,000 to 150,000 clones, around 90% of which appear only once. V lost 8 bases to trimming and J lost 7 bases; unmatched junction nucleotides: 11. This CDR3 is 13 amino acids long. The record originates from a study of T cell responses to AZD1222 COVID-19 vaccine. Across the study: Second-dose recipients at about 4 or about 12 weeks were treated as one pooled group. Points from the study as a whole: The donors showed a predominance of white British ancestry and of females, with possible underestimation of clonal diversity.

The material sequenced was peripheral blood, taken on day 0 of AZD1222 vaccination. This chain joins TRBV12-3 or TRBV12-4 and TRBJ2-7; 7 bases align to TRBD1. The source of this sequence is an adult in good health. CDR3 nucleotides: TGTGCCAGCCGCACTACAGGGGCCGCGGAGCAGTACTTC. It specifies CASRTTGAAEQYF.